The 7 T cell receptor beta chains below all came from one sample that was sequenced in a study of monozygotic twins with inflammatory bowel disease. From its re-call of the 5' RACE reads, TCRdb lists each CDR3 protein once, without DNA. Seen in this sample are 70,000 to 95,000 distinct CDR3 sequences; the ten most common clones hold around 6.8%. The sample was blood. Receptors originate from a human donor with ulcerative colitis or Crohn's disease, or a healthy co-twin of an affected twin (not recorded which).

The chain links TRBV20-1 to TRBJ1-1. Germline loops: CDR1 DFQATT, CDR2 SNEGSKA (reference sequence). The CDR3 consists of 13 residues. The chain's CDR3 is CSAKVGVGTEAFF.

The gene calls are TRBV10-3 and TRBJ1-1; the D call from TCRdb, TRBD1, cannot be confirmed without DNA. Germline loops: CDR1 ENHRY, CDR2 SYGVKD. The CDR3 is 14 residues long. The chain's CDR3 is CAISEDSMNTEAFF.

The J gene is TRBJ2-3, the V gene TRBV25-1. The CDR3 is 13 residues long. Germline V gene data show CDR1 as MGHDK and CDR2 as SYGVNS. The CDR3 sequence: CASSVGTTDTQYF.

The rearrangement uses TRBV12-3 or TRBV12-4 and TRBJ2-3. CDR3 length: 13 amino acids. CDR3 protein: CASSPTPKDTQYF.

This chain connects TRBV20-1 to TRBJ2-2; TCRdb lists TRBD1, though no DNA is available to test this call. Germline lookup yields CDR1 DFQATT and CDR2 SNEGSKA (reference sequence). The CDR3 spans 13 residues. CDR3 region: CSATDSFTGELFF.

This rearrangement joins TRBV11-2 to TRBJ2-3; TCRdb designates TRBD2, a call that cannot be tested without DNA. Germline V gives CDR1 SGHAT, CDR2 FQNNGV. This CDR3 comprises 13 residues. The CDR3 region is CASSLVRLGPQYF.

The chain carries TRBV5-1 and TRBJ2-3; TCRdb's D call of TRBD1 is untestable without DNA. The V gene's germline CDR1 is SGHRS and CDR2 YFSETQ. The CDR3 consists of 14 residues. CDR3 loop: CASSHRVAPDTQYF.